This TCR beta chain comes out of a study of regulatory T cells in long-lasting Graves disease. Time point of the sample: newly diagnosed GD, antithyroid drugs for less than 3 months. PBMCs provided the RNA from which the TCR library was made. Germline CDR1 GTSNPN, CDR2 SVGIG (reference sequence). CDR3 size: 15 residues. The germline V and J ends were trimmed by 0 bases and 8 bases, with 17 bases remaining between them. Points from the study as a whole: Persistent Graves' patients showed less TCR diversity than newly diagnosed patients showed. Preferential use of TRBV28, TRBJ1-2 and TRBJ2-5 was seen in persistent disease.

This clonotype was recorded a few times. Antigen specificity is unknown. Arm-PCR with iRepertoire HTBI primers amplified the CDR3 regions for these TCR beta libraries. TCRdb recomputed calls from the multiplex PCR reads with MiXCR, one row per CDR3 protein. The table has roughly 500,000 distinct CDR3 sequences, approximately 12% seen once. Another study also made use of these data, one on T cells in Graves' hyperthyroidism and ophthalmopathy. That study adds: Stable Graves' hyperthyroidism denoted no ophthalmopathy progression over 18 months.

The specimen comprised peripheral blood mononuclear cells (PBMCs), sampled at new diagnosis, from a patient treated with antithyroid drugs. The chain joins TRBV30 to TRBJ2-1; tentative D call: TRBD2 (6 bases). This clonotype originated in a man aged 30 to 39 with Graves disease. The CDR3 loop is CAWSVRGRFGHEQFF. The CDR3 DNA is TGTGCCTGGAGTGTACGTGGGAGGTTTGGCCATGAGCAGTTCTTC.